This T cell receptor beta chain was observed in a study of cytomegalovirus exposure and HLA in healthy donors. A remark on this clone: What it binds is not known.

Regarding the study as a whole: Among TCR beta chains, those listed as cytomegalovirus-associated numbered 164. The dataset shows that most TCR sequences were rare, while some public TCRs occurred in many donors. Three chains tied to CMV proved CMV antigen-specific in vitro.

Trimming removed 2 bases from V and 8 bases from J, with 13 bases in between. The CDR3 extends over 14 amino acids. CDR1 is MNHEY, CDR2 SVGAGI, per germline. Only in-frame clones appear in the TCRdb table, and some are missing; sequencing was by immunoSEQ multiplex PCR. This sample has approximately 220,000 clones; just under 90% occur once, and the top ten carry about 3%. Input material: PBMCs. This receptor was identified in a young man in good health and CMV-seronegative. This chain links TRBV6-5 with TRBJ2-1, with D hard to call. CDR3 nucleotides: TGTGCCAGCAGTTACGGCCGGAGTTGGGATGAGCAGTTCTTC. Translating gives CASSYGRSWDEQFF.